This T cell receptor beta chain was observed in a study of blood T cell repertoires in COVID-19. On the study more broadly: Samples of COVID-19 (acute and convalescent) were obtained from the United States, Italy and Spain. The cDNA or gDNA used as material had been derived from T cells, B-cell-depleted T cells, or PBMCs.

This CDR3 is built from 13 residues. The germline V gene encodes CDR1 SNHLY and CDR2 FYNNEI. Trimming shortened V by 7 bases and J by 0 bases, and 10 bases separated the two germline ends. Generated by immunoSEQ multiplex PCR, the TCRdb table keeps only in-frame clones and is missing some. In the table there are approximately 41,000 clones, 81% of which are singletons. The V gene is TRBV2, the J gene TRBJ2-7; D not resolved. The sequence was obtained from a man aged 35 to 55 with active or convalescent COVID-19. What was sequenced was peripheral blood. For the CDR3, the DNA is TGTGCCAGCAATCGAGAAAGCTCCTACGAGCAGTACTTC. It specifies CASNRESSYEQYF. The complete variable domain, with remaining parts taken from reference TRBV2 and TRBJ2-7, reads EPEVTQTPSHQVTQMGQEVILRCVPISNHLYFYWYRQILGQKVEFLVSFYNNEISEKSEIFDDQFSVERPDGSNFTLKIRSTKLEDSAMYFCASNRESSYEQYFGPGTRLTVT.